Included here is one T cell receptor (beta chain) sequence, with context. Its antigen is unknown. Germline V gene sequence: CDR1 LGHNT, CDR2 FRNRAP. The CDR3 is 14 residues long. V was trimmed by 2 bases and J by 2 bases, leaving 7 bases between them. This sample stems from a study of persistence of HIV-infected CD4 T cells. Turning to the study itself: Donors were ART-treated; their CMV- and Gag-responding CD4+ T cells were isolated. Overall study results and limits: TCRbeta richness was lower in CMV- and Gag-responding cells than in anti-CD3/anti-CD28-responding cells. Antigen-responding cells were enriched for degenerate expanded CDR3beta sequences.

Sequencing used immunoSEQ version 4 in survey mode. The repertoire was sequenced with immunoSEQ multiplex PCR; TCRdb's copy has only in-frame clones and lacks some. The sample includes about 48,000 clones, about 81% of them seen just once. Cells were stimulated with CMV-infected fibroblast lysates at 8 to 10 ug/mL. Memory cells lacking CD40L and CD69 with high CD45RO were sorted. PBMCs were depleted of CD8+ T cells before stimulation. This specimen consisted of CD4+ T cells sorted from PBMCs after approximately 18-hour stimulation, obtained from a patient who received antiretroviral therapy. This chain uses TRBV12-5 with TRBJ2-1; no clear D. This TCR was sampled from an adult man with HIV who was CMV-seropositive. CDR3 region: CASGLSTTYNEQFF. The CDR3 nucleotides read TGTGCTAGTGGTTTGTCCACTACCTACAATGAGCAGTTCTTC.